This T cell receptor (beta chain) was sequenced for a study of blood T cell repertoires in COVID-19 (dated by TCRdb to 2018 to 2021). Regarding the research as a whole: Samples covering the acute and convalescent phases of COVID-19 were provided by collaborators in the United States, Italy and Spain. Subjects who had been exposed to COVID-19, were actively infected with it, or had recovered from it provided the deeply sampled blood TCRbeta repertoires that made up the dataset. The sample metadata nearly always contained a de-identified subject ID, COVID-19 status, age in years and sex. HLA class I and class II types, where available, came from metadata supplied by the sample provider rather than from assay-based typing. The repertoires were released in a freely available public database intended as a resource for research on the immune response to SARS-CoV-2. The material from the prospective study consisted of cDNA or gDNA derived from T cells, B-cell-depleted T cells, or PBMCs. Samples were obtained from the ongoing ImmuneRACE study (first 160 participants) and from roughly 1,300 subjects provided by 6 global collaborators.

The paper as a whole reports these results and caveats: The amount of clinical and demographic metadata varied by source and participant and was provided uncurated.

The germline V gene supplies CDR1 SGHRS and CDR2 YFSETQ. V is clipped by 4 bases and J by 6 bases, and the sequence between their germline boundaries is 17 bases long. The CDR3, cysteine through phenylalanine, is 15 amino acids long. Just CDR3 DNA is preserved here, 45 bases in frame from base 1. A word on this clone: Its cognate antigen has yet to be identified. Base qualities are not recorded, but no much larger clone differs from it by a single base.

The immunoSEQ Assay, a bias-controlled multiplex PCR, was used to amplify TCRbeta CDR3 regions from genomic DNA. The original pipeline was this. Nucleated cell counts per sample were estimated from amplification of reference gene primers within the assay. To quantify the absolute abundance of each unique TCRbeta CDR3 rearrangement, sequence reads were collapsed and filtered. Productive Simpson clonality was computed per sample as the square root of Simpson's diversity index over productive rearrangements. TCRdb carries this immuneACCESS record with in-frame sequences only. Its versions omit some clonotypes, under half of them owing to an unresolved V gene in the studies checked, with the rest unexplained. Clone size and the V and J calls come from that table; the DNA yielded D and trimming. Recorded for this sample are 190,000 or so clones; around 94% of them occurred a single time. The ten largest clones represent roughly 0.7% of the sample.

One collaborating source in Seattle enrolled patients during active infection and followed them longitudinally through the course of disease. The collaborating institutions used their own protocols to collect whole blood in K2EDTA tubes. For TCRbeta analysis, collaborators shipped samples in one of three forms: frozen whole blood, isolated PBMCs, or DNA extracted from either of those sample types. Sequenced sample: peripheral blood. The V and J segments used are TRBV5-1 and TRBJ2-1; the best D guess is TRBD2, with 5 bases matching. The TCR originated in a man aged 25-45 years with COVID-19, enrolled during active disease. This receptor carries the CDR3 CASSPGPGGGNEQFF. The DNA sequence is given as TGCGCCAGCAGCCCTGGACCAGGAGGCGGCAATGAGCAGTTCTTC.